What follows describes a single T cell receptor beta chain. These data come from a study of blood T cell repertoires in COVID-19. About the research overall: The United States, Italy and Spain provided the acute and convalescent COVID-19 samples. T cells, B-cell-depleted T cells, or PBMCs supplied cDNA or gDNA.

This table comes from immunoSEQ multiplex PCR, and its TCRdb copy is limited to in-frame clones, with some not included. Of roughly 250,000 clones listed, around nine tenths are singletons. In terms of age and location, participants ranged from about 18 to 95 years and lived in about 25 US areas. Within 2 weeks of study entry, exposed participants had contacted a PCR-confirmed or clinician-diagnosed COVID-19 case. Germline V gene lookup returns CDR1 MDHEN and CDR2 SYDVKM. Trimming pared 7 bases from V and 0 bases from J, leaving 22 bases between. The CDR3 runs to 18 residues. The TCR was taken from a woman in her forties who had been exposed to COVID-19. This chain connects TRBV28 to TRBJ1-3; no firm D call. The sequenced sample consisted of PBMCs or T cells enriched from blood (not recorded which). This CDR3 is CASTAAIGVRSSGNTIYF. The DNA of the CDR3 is TGTGCCAGCACCGCCGCTATAGGTGTGCGGAGCTCTGGAAACACCATATATTTT.